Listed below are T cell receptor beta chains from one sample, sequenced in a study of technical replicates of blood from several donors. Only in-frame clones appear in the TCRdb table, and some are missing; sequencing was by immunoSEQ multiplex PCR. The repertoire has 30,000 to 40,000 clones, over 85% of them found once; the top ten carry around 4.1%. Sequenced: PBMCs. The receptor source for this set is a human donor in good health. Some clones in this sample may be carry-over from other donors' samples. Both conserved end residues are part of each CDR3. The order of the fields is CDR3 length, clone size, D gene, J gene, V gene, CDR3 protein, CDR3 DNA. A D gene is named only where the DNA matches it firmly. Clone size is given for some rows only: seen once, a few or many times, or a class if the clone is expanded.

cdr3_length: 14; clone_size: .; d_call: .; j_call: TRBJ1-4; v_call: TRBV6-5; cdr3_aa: CASSMTGGDEKLFF; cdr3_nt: TGTGCCAGCAGCATGACAGGTGGGGATGAAAAACTGTTTTTT
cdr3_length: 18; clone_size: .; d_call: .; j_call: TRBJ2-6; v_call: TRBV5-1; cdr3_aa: CASSLGTATFSGANVLTF; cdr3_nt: TGCGCCAGCAGCTTGGGAACAGCCACATTCTCTGGGGCCAACGTCCTGACTTTC
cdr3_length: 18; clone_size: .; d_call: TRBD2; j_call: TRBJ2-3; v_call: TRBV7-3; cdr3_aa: CASSLLPFSSGAQDTQYF; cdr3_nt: TGTGCCAGCAGCTTACTCCCCTTCAGTAGCGGGGCGCAGGATACGCAGTATTTT
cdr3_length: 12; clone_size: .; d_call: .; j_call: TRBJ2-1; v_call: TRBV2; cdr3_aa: CASSEGLNEQFF; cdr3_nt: TGTGCCAGCAGTGAGGGACTCAATGAGCAGTTCTTC
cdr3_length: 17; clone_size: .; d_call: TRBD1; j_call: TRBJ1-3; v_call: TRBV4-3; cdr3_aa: CASSHLQDRGRRNTIYF; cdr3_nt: TGCGCCAGCAGCCATCTCCAAGACAGGGGGCGAAGAAACACCATATATTTT
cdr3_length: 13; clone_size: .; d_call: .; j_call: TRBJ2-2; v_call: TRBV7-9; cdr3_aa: CASSLSSNGELFF; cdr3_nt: TGTGCCAGCAGCTTAAGTAGCAATGGGGAGCTGTTTTTT
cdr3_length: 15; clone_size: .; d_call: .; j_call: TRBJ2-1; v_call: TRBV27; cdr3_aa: CASKPTKSSYNEQFF; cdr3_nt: TGTGCCAGCAAACCAACCAAGAGCTCCTACAATGAGCAGTTCTTC
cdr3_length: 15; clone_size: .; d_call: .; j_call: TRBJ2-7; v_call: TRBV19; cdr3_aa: CASSIEPAGSYEQYF; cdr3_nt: TGTGCCAGTAGTATTGAGCCGGCAGGCTCCTACGAGCAGTACTTC
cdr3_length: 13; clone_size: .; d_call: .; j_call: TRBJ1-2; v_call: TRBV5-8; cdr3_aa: CASSLRPDYGYTF; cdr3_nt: TGTGCCAGCAGCCTTCGCCCGGACTATGGCTACACCTTC
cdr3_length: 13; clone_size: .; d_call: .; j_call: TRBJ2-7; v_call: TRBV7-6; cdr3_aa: CASSPSEADEQYF; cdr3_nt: TGTGCCAGCAGCCCCTCAGAGGCCGACGAGCAGTACTTC
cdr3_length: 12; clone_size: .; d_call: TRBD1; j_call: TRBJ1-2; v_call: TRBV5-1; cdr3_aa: CASSGQGRGYTF; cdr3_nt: TGCGCCAGCAGTGGACAGGGACGAGGCTACACCTTC
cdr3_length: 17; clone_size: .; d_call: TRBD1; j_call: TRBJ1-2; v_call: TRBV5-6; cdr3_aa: CASSLGGQGGPLRGYTF; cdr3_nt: TGTGCCAGCAGCTTGGGGGGACAGGGGGGACCCTTAAGGGGCTACACCTTC
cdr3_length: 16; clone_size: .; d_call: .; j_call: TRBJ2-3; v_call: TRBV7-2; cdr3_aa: CASSLVGGTSTDTQYF; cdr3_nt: TGTGCCAGCAGCTTAGTTGGCGGTACTAGCACAGATACGCAGTATTTT
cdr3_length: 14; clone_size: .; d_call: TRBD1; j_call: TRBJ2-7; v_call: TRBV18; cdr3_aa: CASSPLTGGDEQYF; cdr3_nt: TGTGCCAGCTCACCACTAACAGGGGGTGACGAGCAGTACTTC
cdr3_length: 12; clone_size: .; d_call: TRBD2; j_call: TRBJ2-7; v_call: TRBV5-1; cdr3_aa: CASSFGGDEQYF; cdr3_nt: TGCGCCAGCAGCTTTGGGGGGGACGAGCAGTACTTC
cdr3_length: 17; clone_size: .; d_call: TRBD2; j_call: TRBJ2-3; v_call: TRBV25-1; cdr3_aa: CASSEWGTSGSTDTQYF; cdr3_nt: TGTGCCAGCAGTGAATGGGGGACTAGCGGAAGCACAGATACGCAGTATTTT
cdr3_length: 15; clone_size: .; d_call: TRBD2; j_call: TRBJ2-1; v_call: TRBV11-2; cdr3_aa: CASSLVAGAYNEQFF; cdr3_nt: TGTGCCAGCAGCTTAGTCGCGGGGGCCTACAATGAGCAGTTCTTC
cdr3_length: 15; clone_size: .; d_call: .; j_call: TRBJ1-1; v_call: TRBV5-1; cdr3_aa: CASSLDRGWGTEAFF; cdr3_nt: TGCGCCAGCAGCTTGGATAGGGGCTGGGGCACTGAAGCTTTCTTT
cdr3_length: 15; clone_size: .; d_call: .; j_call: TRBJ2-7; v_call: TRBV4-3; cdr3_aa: CASSQSASGAYEQYF; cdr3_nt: TGCGCCAGCAGCCAATCCGCCTCAGGGGCCTACGAGCAGTACTTC
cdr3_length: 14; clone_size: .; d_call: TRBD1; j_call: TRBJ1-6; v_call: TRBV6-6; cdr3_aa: CASRPGGGGSPLHF; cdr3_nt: TGTGCCAGCAGGCCAGGGGGCGGTGGTTCACCCCTCCACTTT
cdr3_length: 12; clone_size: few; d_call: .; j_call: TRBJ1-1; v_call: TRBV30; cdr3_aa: CAWSVRAGEAFF; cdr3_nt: TGTGCCTGGAGTGTACGGGCAGGGGAAGCTTTCTTT
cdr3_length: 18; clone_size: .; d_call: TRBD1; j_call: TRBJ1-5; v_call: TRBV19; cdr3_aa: CASRSQRLGGAGNQPQHF; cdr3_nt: TGTGCCAGTAGGTCCCAAAGGTTAGGGGGCGCTGGCAATCAGCCCCAGCATTTT
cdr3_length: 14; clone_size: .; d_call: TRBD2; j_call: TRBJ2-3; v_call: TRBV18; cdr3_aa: CASSRTSGTDTQYF; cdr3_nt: TGTGCCAGCTCACGTACTAGCGGGACAGATACGCAGTATTTT
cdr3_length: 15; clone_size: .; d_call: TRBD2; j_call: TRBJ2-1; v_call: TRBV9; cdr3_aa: CASSVGGGAYNEQFF; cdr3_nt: TGTGCCAGCAGCGTAGGCGGGGGGGCCTACAATGAGCAGTTCTTC
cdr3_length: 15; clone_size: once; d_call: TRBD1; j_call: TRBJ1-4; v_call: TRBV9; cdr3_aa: CASSAGTVSNEKLFF; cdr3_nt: TGTGCCAGCAGCGCCGGGACAGTTAGCAATGAAAAACTGTTTTTT
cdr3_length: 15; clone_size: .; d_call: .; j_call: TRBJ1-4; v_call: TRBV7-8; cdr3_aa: CASTKQGRTNEKLFF; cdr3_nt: TGTGCCAGCACGAAACAGGGTCGAACTAATGAAAAACTGTTTTTT
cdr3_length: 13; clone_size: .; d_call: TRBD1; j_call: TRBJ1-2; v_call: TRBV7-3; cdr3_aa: CASSPGQGASYTF; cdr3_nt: TGTGCCAGCAGCCCCGGACAGGGGGCTTCCTACACCTTC
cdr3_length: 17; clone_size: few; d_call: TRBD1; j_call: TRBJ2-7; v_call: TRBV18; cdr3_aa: CASSPGQGNTGSYEQYF; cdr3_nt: TGTGCCAGCTCACCGGGACAGGGGAATACTGGCTCCTACGAGCAGTACTTC
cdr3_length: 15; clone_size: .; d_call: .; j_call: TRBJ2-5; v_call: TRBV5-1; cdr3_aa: CASRAPTGIQETQYF; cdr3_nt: TGCGCCAGCAGGGCCCCGACAGGAATTCAAGAGACCCAGTACTTC
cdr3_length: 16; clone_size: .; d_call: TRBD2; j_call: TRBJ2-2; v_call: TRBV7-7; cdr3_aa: CASSETAGANTGELFF; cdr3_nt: TGTGCCAGCAGTGAGACGGCGGGGGCGAACACCGGGGAGCTGTTTTTT
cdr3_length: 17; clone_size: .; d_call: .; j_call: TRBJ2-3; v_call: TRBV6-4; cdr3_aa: CASSDGSGGPSTDTQYF; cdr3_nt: TGTGCCAGCAGTGACGGAAGCGGCGGACCTAGCACAGATACGCAGTATTTT
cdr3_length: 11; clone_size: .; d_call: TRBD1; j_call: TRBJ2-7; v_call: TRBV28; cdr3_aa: CATTGGYEQYF; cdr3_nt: TGTGCGACGACAGGGGGTTACGAGCAGTACTTC
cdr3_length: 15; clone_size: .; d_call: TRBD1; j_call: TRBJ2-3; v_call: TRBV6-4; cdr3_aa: CASSDTGGATDTQYF; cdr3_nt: TGTGCCAGCAGTGACACAGGGGGCGCCACAGATACGCAGTATTTT
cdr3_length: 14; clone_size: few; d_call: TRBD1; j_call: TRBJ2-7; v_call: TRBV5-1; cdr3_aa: CASRRTGEFYEQYF; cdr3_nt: TGCGCCAGCAGACGGACAGGGGAGTTCTACGAGCAGTACTTC
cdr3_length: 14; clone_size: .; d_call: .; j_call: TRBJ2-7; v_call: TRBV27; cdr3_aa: CASSFATGAYEQYF; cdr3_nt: TGTGCCAGCAGTTTTGCGACAGGAGCCTACGAGCAGTACTTC
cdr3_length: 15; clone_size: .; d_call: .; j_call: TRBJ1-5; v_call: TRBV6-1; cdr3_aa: CASSEAGGNNQPQHF; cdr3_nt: TGTGCCAGCAGTGAAGCAGGAGGGAACAATCAGCCCCAGCATTTT
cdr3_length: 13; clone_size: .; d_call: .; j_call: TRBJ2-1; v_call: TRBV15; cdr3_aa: CATSREAHNEQFF; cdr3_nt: TGTGCCACCAGCAGAGAGGCTCACAATGAGCAGTTCTTC
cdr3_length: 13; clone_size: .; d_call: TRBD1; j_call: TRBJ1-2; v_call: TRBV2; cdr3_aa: CASMGQGAYGYTF; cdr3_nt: TGTGCCAGCATGGGACAGGGGGCATATGGCTACACCTTC
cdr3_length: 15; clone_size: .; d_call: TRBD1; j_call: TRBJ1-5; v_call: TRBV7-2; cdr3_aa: CASSLGQGANQPQHF; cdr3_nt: TGTGCCAGCAGCTTAGGGCAGGGGGCTAATCAGCCCCAGCATTTT
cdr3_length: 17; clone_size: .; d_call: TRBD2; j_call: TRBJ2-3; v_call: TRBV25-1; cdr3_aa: CASSEGRGGLASDTQYF; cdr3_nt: TGTGCCAGCAGTGAGGGTCGAGGAGGACTAGCGTCAGATACGCAGTATTTT
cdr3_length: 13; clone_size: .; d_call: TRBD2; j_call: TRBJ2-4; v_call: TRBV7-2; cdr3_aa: CASSTGLAGRSEF; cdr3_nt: TGTGCCAGCAGCACGGGACTAGCGGGTCGCTCAGAATTC
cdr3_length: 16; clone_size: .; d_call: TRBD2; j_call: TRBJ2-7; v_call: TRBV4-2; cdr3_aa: CASSQGWLAGSHEQYF; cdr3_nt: TGTGCCAGCAGCCAAGGTTGGCTAGCGGGATCCCACGAGCAGTACTTC
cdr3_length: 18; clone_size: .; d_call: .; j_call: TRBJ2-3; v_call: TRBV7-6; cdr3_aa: CASSFNSPRAGSTDTQYF; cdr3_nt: TGTGCCAGCAGCTTTAATTCCCCGAGGGCGGGAAGCACAGATACGCAGTATTTT
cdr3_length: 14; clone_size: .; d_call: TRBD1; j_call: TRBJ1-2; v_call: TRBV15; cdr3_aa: CATSAGGGVGGYTF; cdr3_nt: TGTGCCACCAGCGCCGGAGGGGGCGTGGGTGGCTACACCTTC
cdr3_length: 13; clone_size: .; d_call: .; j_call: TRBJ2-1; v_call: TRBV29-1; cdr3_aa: CSAEGGPYNEQFF; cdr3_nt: TGCAGCGCTGAGGGCGGGCCTTACAATGAGCAGTTCTTC
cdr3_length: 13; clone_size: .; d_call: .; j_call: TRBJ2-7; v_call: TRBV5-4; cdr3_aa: CASSTSPRDEQYF; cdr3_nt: TGTGCCAGCAGCACTTCGCCGAGGGACGAGCAGTACTTC
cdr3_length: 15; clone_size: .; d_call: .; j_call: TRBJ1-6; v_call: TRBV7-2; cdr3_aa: CASSLDLGTYSPLHF; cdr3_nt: TGTGCCAGCAGCTTAGATCTGGGGACTTACTCACCCCTCCACTTT